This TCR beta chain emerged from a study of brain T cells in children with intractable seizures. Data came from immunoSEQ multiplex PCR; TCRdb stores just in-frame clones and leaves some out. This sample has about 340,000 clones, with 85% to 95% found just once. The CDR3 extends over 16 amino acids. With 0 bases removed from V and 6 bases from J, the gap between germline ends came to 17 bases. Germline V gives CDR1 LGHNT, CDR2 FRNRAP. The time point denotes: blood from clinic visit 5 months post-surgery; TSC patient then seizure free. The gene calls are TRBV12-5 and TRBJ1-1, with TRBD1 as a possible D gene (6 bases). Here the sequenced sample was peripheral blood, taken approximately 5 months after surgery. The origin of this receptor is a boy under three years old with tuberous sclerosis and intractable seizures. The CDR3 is CASGLVTLSGVPEAFF. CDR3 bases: TGTGCTAGTGGTTTGGTAACTTTATCAGGGGTGCCTGAAGCTTTCTTT.